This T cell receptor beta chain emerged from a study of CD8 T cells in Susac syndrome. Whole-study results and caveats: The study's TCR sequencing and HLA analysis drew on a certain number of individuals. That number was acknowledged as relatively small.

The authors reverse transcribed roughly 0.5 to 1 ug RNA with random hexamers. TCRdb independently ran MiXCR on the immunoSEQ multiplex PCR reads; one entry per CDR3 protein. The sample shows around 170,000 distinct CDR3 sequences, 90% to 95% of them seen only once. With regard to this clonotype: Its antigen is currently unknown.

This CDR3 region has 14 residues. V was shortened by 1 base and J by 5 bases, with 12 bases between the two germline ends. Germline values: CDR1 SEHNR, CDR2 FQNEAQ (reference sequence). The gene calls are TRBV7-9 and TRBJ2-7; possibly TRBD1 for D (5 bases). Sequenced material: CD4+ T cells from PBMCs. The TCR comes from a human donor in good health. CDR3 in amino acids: CASSLEGLIDEQYF. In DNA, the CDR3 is TGTGCCAGCAGCTTAGAGGGGCTTATCGACGAGCAGTACTTC.